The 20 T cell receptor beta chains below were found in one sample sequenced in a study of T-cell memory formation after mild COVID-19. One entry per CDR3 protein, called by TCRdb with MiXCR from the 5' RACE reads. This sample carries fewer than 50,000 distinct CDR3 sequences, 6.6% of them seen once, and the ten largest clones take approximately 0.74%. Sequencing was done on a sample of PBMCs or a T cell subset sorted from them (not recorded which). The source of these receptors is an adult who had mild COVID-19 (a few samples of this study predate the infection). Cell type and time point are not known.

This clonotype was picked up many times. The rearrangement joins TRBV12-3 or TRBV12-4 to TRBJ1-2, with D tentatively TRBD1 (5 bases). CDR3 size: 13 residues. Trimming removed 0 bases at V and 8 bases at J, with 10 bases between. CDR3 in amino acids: CASSLAQGTGYTF. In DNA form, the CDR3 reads TGTGCCAGCAGTTTAGCCCAGGGAACGGGCTACACCTTC.

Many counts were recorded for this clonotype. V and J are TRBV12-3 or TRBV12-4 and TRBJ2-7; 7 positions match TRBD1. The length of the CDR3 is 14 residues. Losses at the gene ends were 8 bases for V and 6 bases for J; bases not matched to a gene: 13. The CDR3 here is CASAEGTVLFEQYF. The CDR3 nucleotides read TGTGCCAGCGCGGAAGGGACAGTTCTTTTCGAGCAGTACTTC.

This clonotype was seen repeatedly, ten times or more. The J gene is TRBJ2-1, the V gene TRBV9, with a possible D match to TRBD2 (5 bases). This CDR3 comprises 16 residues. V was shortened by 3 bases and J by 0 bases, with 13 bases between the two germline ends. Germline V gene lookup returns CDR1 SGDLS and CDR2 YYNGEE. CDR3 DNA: TGTGCCAGCAGCGGGTATAGCGTTAACTCCTACAATGAGCAGTTCTTC. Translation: CASSGYSVNSYNEQFF.

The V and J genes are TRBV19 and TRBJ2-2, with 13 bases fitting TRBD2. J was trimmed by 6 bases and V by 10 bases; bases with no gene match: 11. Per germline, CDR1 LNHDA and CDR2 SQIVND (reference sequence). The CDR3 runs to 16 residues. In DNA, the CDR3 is TGTGCCACCACGGGACTAGCGGGAAAAGGGGCCGGGGAGCTGTTTTTT. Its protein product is CATTGLAGKGAGELFF.

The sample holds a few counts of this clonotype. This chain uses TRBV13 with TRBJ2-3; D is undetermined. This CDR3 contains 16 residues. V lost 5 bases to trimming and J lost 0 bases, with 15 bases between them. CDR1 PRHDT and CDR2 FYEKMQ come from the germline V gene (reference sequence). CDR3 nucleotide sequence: TGTGCCAGCAGCCCACCCCCTTTCGGTAGCACAGATACGCAGTATTTT. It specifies CASSPPPFGSTDTQYF.

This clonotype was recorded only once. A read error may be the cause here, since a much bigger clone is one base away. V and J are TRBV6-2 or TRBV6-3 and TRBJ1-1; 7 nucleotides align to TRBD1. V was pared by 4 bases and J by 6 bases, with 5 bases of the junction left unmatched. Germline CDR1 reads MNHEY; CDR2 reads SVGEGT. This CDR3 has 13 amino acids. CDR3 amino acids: CASSFVQGSEAFF. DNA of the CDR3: TGTGCCAGCAGTTTTGTACAGGGGTCTGAAGCTTTCTTT.

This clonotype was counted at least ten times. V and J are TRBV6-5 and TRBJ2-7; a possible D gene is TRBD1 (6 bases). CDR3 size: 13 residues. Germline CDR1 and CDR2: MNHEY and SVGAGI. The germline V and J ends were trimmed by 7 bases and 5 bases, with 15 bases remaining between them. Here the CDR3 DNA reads TGTGCCAGCACCAGCACAGGGTTTGACGAGCAGTACTTC. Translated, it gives CASTSTGFDEQYF.

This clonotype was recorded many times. CDR3 coding DNA: TGTGCCAGCTCACCCCCGCAGGGGGTTACGCAGTATTTT. This encodes CASSPPQGVTQYF. The rearrangement links TRBV18 to TRBJ2-3, with 7 positions matching TRBD1. The CDR3 runs to 13 residues. The V gene end was trimmed by 3 bases and the J gene end by 8 bases; junction bases not matched to a gene: 5. Looked up from germline, CDR1 is KGHSH and CDR2 is LQKENI.

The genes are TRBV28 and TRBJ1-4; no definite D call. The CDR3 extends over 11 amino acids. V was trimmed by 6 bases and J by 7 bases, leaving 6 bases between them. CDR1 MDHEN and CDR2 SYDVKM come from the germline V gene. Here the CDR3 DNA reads TGTGCCAGCAGGTCAGCTGAAAAACTGTTTTTT. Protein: CASRSAEKLFF.

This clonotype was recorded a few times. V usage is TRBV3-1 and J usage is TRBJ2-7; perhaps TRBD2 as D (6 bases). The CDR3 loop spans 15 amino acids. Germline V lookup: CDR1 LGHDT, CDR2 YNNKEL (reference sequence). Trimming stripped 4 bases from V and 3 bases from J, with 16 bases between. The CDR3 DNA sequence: TGTGCCAGCAGCCGTAGCGGTAGCGGCCACTACGAGCAGTACTTC. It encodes CASSRSGSGHYEQYF.

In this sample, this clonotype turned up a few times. The CDR3 DNA follows: TGTGCCAGCAGCCTCATGATGACTAGCGGAATCCACTACGAGCAGTACTTC. Its translation: CASSLMMTSGIHYEQYF. The rearrangement links TRBV7-2 to TRBJ2-7; 9 bases align to TRBD2. Germline CDR1 reads SGHTA; CDR2 reads FQGNSA. V was clipped by 5 bases and J by 3 bases; unmatched bases: 14. This CDR3 comprises 17 residues.

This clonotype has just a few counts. In DNA form, the CDR3 reads TGTGCCAGCTCACCCCCGGGGACGGTCAGGAATGAGCAGTTCTTC. Amino acid sequence: CASSPPGTVRNEQFF. The rearrangement joins TRBV18 to TRBJ2-1; D is possibly TRBD1 or TRBD2 (5 bases each). The ends were cut back, 3 bases at V and 7 bases at J, with 16 bases in the middle. There are 15 residues in the CDR3. Germline V gene lookup returns CDR1 KGHSH and CDR2 LQKENI.

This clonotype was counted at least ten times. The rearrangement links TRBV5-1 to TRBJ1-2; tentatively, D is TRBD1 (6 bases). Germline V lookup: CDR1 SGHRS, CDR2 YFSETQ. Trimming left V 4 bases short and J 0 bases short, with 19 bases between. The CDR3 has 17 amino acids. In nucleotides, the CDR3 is TGCGCCAGCAGCCTCGGACTGACAGGCCGAGCTAACTATGGCTACACCTTC. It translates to CASSLGLTGRANYGYTF.

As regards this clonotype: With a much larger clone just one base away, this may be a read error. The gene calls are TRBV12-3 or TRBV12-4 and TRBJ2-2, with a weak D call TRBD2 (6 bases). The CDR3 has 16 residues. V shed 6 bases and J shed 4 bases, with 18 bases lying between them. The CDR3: CASSNIAVISTGELFF. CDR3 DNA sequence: TGTGCCAGCAGCAACATAGCGGTGATAAGCACCGGGGAGCTGTTTTTT.

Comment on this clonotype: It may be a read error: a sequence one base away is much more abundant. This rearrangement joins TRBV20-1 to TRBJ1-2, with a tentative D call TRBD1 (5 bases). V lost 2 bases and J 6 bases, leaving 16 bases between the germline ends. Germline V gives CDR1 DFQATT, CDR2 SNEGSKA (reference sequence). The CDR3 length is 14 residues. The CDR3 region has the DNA TGCAGTGCTAGAAATCCGGGGCACCCTAATGGCTACACCTTC. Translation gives CSARNPGHPNGYTF.

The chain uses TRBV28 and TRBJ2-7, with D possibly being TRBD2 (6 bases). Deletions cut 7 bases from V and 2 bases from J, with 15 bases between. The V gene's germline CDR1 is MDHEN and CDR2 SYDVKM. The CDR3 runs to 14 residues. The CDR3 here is CASKVGRPPYEQYF. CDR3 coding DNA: TGTGCCAGCAAAGTGGGGAGGCCACCCTACGAGCAGTACTTC.

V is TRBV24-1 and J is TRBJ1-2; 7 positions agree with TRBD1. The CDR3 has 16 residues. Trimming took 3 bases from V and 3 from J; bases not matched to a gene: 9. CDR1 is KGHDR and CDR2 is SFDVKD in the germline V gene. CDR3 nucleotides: TGTGCCACCAGTGATCACGGGACAGCCTCCTACTATGGCTACACCTTC. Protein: CATSDHGTASYYGYTF.

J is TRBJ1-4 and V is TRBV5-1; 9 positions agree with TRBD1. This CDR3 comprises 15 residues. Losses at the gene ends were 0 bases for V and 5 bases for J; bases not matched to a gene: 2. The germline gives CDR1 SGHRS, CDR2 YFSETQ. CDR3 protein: CASSLGDRVNEKLFF. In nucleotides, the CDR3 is TGCGCCAGCAGCTTGGGGGACAGGGTAAATGAAAAACTGTTTTTT.

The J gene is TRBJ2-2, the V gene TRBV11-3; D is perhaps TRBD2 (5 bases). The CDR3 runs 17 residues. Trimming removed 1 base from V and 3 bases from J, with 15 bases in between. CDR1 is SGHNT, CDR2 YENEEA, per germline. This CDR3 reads CASSLVAIPDHTGELFF. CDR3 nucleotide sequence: TGTGCCAGCAGCTTAGTAGCGATCCCAGACCACACCGGGGAGCTGTTTTTT.

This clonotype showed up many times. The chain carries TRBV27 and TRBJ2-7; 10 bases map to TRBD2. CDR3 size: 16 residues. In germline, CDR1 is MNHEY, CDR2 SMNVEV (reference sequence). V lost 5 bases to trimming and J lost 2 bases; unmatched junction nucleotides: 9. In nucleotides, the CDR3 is TGTGCCAGCAGTAACTTTGGACTAGCGGAAGCCTACGAGCAGTACTTC. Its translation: CASSNFGLAEAYEQYF.